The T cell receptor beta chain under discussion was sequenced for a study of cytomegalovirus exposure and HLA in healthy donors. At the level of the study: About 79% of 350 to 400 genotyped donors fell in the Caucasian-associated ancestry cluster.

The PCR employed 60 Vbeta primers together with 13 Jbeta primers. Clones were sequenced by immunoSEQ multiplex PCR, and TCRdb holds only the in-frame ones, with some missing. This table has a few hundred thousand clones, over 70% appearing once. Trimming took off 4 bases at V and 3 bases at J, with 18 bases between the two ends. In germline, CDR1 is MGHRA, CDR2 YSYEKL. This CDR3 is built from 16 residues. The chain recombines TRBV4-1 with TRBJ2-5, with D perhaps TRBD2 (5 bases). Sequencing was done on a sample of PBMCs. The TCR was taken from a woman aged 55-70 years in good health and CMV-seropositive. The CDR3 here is CASSPKIYAREETQYF. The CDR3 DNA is TGCGCCAGCAGCCCCAAGATTTATGCGAGGGAAGAGACCCAGTACTTC.